This paragraph covers one TCR beta chain sequence. This sample is drawn from a study of T cell responses to AZD1222 COVID-19 vaccine. Germline CDR1 SGHDN, CDR2 FVKESK. This CDR3 spans 13 amino acids. With 4 bases clipped from V and 5 bases from J, the junction kept 3 bases outside the gene matches. The protocol was immunoSEQ multiplex PCR, while the TCRdb copy is restricted to in-frame clones and leaves out a portion. The data contain 120,000 or so clones, roughly 84% of them singletons. The study pooled second doses at about 4 or about 12 weeks. Sequencing was performed on peripheral blood, taken 28 days after the second AZD1222 dose. The chain couples TRBV14 to TRBJ2-7; 9 bases fit TRBD2. This receptor was obtained from an adult who received the AZD1222 COVID-19 vaccine. For the CDR3, the DNA is TGTGCCAGCAGCCTACCTAGCGGGAACGAGCAGTACTTC. Translation gives CASSLPSGNEQYF.